The clone carrying this TCR beta chain was seen only once. This sample is part of a study of shared T cell receptors in the human thymus. Using immunoSEQ multiplex PCR, the repertoire was profiled, and TCRdb retains in-frame clones only, with some absent. The data contain 700,000 or so clones, 80% to 90% of them singletons. The V and J ends lost 4 bases and 6 bases respectively, with 13 bases between them. Looked up from germline, CDR1 is SGHRS and CDR2 is YFSETQ. This CDR3 region has 13 residues. These data were likewise used in another study, on human thymus T cells. That work adds: The donor group consisted of healthy Finnish infants who were having corrective surgery for congenital heart defects. Resections removed during corrective heart surgery provided the thymus tissue used. Apparent bias marked the V and J gene usage of thymic and blood repertoires. Related studies found that unrelated individuals share highly overlapping thymic repertoires.

The V and J genes are TRBV5-1 and TRBJ1-2, with D possibly being TRBD1 (5 bases). The sequence derives from a girl less than two years old with a congenital heart defect. The specimen was thymocytes. CDR3 DNA: TGCGCCAGCAGCCTTCGGGGGAAGGATGGCTACACCTTC. Translation gives CASSLRGKDGYTF.